The 12 T cell receptor beta chains presented below share a single source sample, sequenced in a study of shared clonotypes between healthy human individuals. This table comes from immunoSEQ multiplex PCR, and its TCRdb copy is limited to in-frame clones, with some not included. Counted here are roughly 450,000 clones, 79% occurring once; the ten biggest clones make up 10% to 15%. The sample was PBMCs. These receptors originate from a woman between 40 and 55 years old in good health. Some clones in this sample may be carry-over from other donors' samples.

This clone was found once. The V call is TRBV5-1, the J call TRBJ2-1; 13 bases line up with TRBD2. In germline, CDR1 is SGHRS, CDR2 YFSETQ. This CDR3 is built from 17 residues. Trimming cost V 2 bases and J 4 bases; bases outside gene matches: 6. CDR3 sequence: CASSFGLAGAEYNEQFF. CDR3 nucleotides: TGCGCCAGCAGCTTCGGACTAGCGGGAGCTGAGTACAATGAGCAGTTCTTC.

This rearrangement joins TRBV6-6 to TRBJ1-1; D might be TRBD1 (5 bases). V shed 6 bases and J shed 9 bases, with 14 bases lying between them. This CDR3 region has 12 residues. Germline assignment: CDR1 MNHNY and CDR2 SVGAGI (reference sequence). CDR3 in amino acids: CASSYRDSQAFF. The CDR3 DNA follows: TGTGCCAGCAGCTACCGTGACAGTCAAGCTTTCTTT.

The chain recombines TRBV28 with TRBJ1-2; D gene ambiguous. The CDR3 runs 13 residues. Deletions cut 2 bases from V and 5 bases from J, with 9 bases between. Germline CDR1 reads MDHEN; CDR2 reads SYDVKM. CDR3 DNA sequence: TGTGCCAGCAGTTTAAGGACGGATTATGGCTACACCTTC. Amino acids: CASSLRTDYGYTF.

A few counts support this clone. This chain uses TRBV5-1 with TRBJ1-5, with no clear D. The CDR3 spans 16 residues. From germline, CDR1 is SGHRS and CDR2 YFSETQ. Trimming removed 0 bases at V and 4 bases at J, with 14 bases between. CDR3 in amino acids: CASSLDGVSANQPQHF. The CDR3 nucleotides are TGCGCCAGCAGCTTGGATGGGGTATCGGCGAATCAGCCCCAGCATTTT.

This sequence joins TRBV2 and TRBJ2-3; TRBD2 agrees at 14 bases. This CDR3 comprises 15 residues. The trim removed 7 bases at V and 4 bases at J, leaving 4 bases unmatched. CDR1 and CDR2 from the germline V gene are SNHLY and FYNNEI. The CDR3 DNA is TGTGCCAGCACAGGGACTAGCGGGAGTCCAGATACGCAGTATTTT. Translating it yields CASTGTSGSPDTQYF.

The V gene is TRBV18, the J gene TRBJ2-7, with 12 bases matching TRBD2. The V gene end was trimmed by 3 bases and the J gene end by 5 bases; junction bases not matched to a gene: 5. The CDR3 is 15 amino acids. Germline values: CDR1 KGHSH, CDR2 LQKENI. The CDR3 DNA sequence: TGTGCCAGCTCACCCTCAACTAGCGGGAGGCACGAGCAGTACTTC. Protein sequence: CASSPSTSGRHEQYF.

The chain uses TRBV7-2 and TRBJ2-1; TRBD2 matches 10 bases. The CDR3 length is 16 residues. Germline V CDR1 and CDR2: SGHTA, FQGNSA. V shed 4 bases, J shed 6 bases, and the junction held 9 bases outside the gene matches. CDR3 DNA: TGTGCCAGCAGCTCCAGGAGGCTAGCGGGGGCCAATGAGCAGTTCTTC. Amino acid sequence: CASSSRRLAGANEQFF. The full variable domain, rest sourced from reference TRBV7-2 and TRBJ2-1, is GAGVSQSPSNKVTEKGKDVELRCDPISGHTALYWYRQSLGQGLEFLIYFQGNSAPDKSGLPSDRFSAERTGGSVSTLTIQRTQQEDSAVYLCASSSRRLAGANEQFFGPGTRLTVL.

CDR3 region: CASSLGAAGKETQYF. CDR3 bases: TGTGCCAGCAGCTTGGGGGCTGCGGGAAAAGAGACCCAGTACTTC. V is TRBV5-5 and J is TRBJ2-5; D perhaps matches TRBD2 (6 bases). The germline V gene encodes CDR1 SGHKS and CDR2 YYEKEE (reference sequence). The CDR3 is 15 residues long. V gave up 0 bases and J gave up 3 bases, with 12 bases separating them.

The chain recombines TRBV28 with TRBJ1-5, with D uncertain. Germline-derived CDR1 and CDR2 are MDHEN and SYDVKM. This CDR3 is built from 14 residues. V gave up 4 bases and J gave up 0 bases, with 7 bases separating them. In nucleotides, the CDR3 is TGTGCCAGCAGTTCAGTAAATAGCAATCAGCCCCAGCATTTT. It yields the protein CASSSVNSNQPQHF. The full variable domain, rest sourced from reference TRBV28 and TRBJ1-5, is DVKVTQSSRYLVKRTGEKVFLECVQDMDHENMFWYRQDPGLGLRLIYFSYDVKMKEKGDIPEGYSVSREKKERFSLILESASTNQTSMYLCASSSVNSNQPQHFGDGTRLSIL.

V gene TRBV6-5 combines with J gene TRBJ2-1; D may be TRBD2 (6 bases). CDR1 is MNHEY and CDR2 is SVGAGI in the germline V gene. The CDR3 is made up of 13 amino acids. Trimming stripped 6 bases from V and 6 bases from J, with 12 bases between. This chain's CDR3 is CASRTRLGNEQFF. The CDR3 DNA sequence: TGTGCCAGCAGGACAAGACTAGGCAATGAGCAGTTCTTC.

This clone appeared a single time. CDR3 coding DNA: TGTGCCAGCAGTTTATCAGGGTCCGAGCAGTACTTC. It specifies CASSLSGSEQYF. The gene calls are TRBV28 and TRBJ2-7; maybe TRBD1 (5 bases). This CDR3 is built from 12 residues. From germline, CDR1 is MDHEN and CDR2 SYDVKM. Trimming took 1 base from V and 6 from J, leaving 7 bases between them.

To note about this clone: Other DNA sequences of this sample code for an identical CDR3. This chain joins TRBV15 and TRBJ2-7, with a tentative D call TRBD2 (6 bases). Germline V gene lookup returns CDR1 LNHNV and CDR2 YYDKDF (reference sequence). Trimming took 0 bases from V and 6 from J, leaving 9 bases between them. This CDR3 has 13 residues. For the CDR3, the DNA is TGTGCCACCAGCAGAGATTTGGGGGGCGAGCAGTACTTC. This encodes CATSRDLGGEQYF.